This entry concerns a single T cell receptor (beta chain). Assay: immunoSEQ multiplex PCR; the TCRdb copy retains only in-frame clones and omits some. The sample includes roughly 160,000 clones, around 90% seen only once; the top ten take around 25%. These data originate in a study of blood T cell repertoires in COVID-19. This CDR3 region has 14 residues. V lost 5 bases and J lost 2, with 10 bases in between. Germline CDR1 is MNHEY and CDR2 is SVGAGI. The specimen sequenced was peripheral blood. V is TRBV6-5 and J is TRBJ1-3; no firm D call. The receptor was isolated from a man aged 55 to 70 with acute or convalescent COVID-19. The CDR3 DNA is TGTGCCAGCAGTAGGGAGACCACTGGAAACACCATATATTTT. It is translated as CASSRETTGNTIYF.